The source of this T cell receptor beta chain is a study of T cell changes during pregnancy in multiple sclerosis. Germline V gene data show CDR1 as KGHSH and CDR2 as LQKENI. The CDR3 runs 14 residues. V lost 6 bases to trimming and J lost 3 bases; unmatched junction nucleotides: 6. In this sample, this clone turned up once. Using immunoSEQ multiplex PCR, the repertoire was profiled, and TCRdb retains in-frame clones only, with some absent. The repertoire holds roughly 80,000 clones, with 93% as singletons. The J gene is TRBJ2-7, the V gene TRBV18, with 9 nucleotides matching TRBD1. This sequence originates from a female donor with multiple sclerosis, enrolled in a pregnancy study. The material sequenced was peripheral blood, taken in the second trimester of pregnancy. The CDR3 here is CASSDRTGVYEQYF. CDR3 nucleotide sequence: TGTGCCAGCTCCGACCGGACAGGGGTCTACGAGCAGTACTTC.